This T cell receptor beta chain was found in a study of T-cell reconstitution after alpha-beta-depleted transplantation in children. General observations from the study: TCRbeta diversity was high at day 60 in some patients (a result of surviving recipient T cells and thymic progenitors).

Only a few counts were recorded for this clonotype. Its cognate antigen is unknown. Unique molecular identifiers were incorporated during preparation of the TCRbeta library. Using its own MiXCR run on the PCR reads, TCRdb lists one record per CDR3 protein. The profile shows about 130,000 distinct CDR3 sequences, around 9.8% of them singletons. The source is a girl under three years old who had a stem cell transplant for combined immunodeficiency, so the T cells may come from the graft donor. Sequences were derived from PBMCs, mostly from graft donor cells, sampled 180 days after TCRalphabeta/CD19-depleted stem cell transplant.

The CDR3 is CASSSRRGDYGYTF. The CDR3, as DNA: TGTGCCAGCAGTTCCCGAAGGGGGGACTATGGCTACACCTTC. This chain joins TRBV12-3 or TRBV12-4 and TRBJ1-2; D might be TRBD1 (6 bases). Between the trimmed V and J ends, which lost 4 bases and 3 bases, there was a span of 12 bases. The length of the CDR3 is 14 residues.